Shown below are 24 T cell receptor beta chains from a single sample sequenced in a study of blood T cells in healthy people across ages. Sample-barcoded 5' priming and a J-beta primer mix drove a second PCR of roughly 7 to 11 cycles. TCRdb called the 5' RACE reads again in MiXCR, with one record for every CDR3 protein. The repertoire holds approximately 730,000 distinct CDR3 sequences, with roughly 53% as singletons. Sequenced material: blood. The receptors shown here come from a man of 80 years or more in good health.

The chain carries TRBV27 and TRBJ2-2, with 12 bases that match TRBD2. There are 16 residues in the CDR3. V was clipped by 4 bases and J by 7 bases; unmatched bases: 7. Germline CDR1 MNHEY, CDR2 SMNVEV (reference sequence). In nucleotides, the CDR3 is TGTGCCAGCAGTTGGACTAGCGGGATAGAGGTCGGGGAGCTGTTTTTT. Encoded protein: CASSWTSGIEVGELFF.

The chain's CDR3 is CSVVGGRVDEQFF. The CDR3 coding sequence is TGCAGCGTTGTGGGCGGGAGGGTTGATGAGCAGTTCTTC. V and J are TRBV29-1 and TRBJ2-1; the match to TRBD2 covers 9 bases. Germline CDR1 and CDR2: SQVTM and ANQGSEA. The CDR3 spans 13 residues. The V segment lost 4 bases and the J segment 8 bases; nucleotides outside the gene matches: 6.

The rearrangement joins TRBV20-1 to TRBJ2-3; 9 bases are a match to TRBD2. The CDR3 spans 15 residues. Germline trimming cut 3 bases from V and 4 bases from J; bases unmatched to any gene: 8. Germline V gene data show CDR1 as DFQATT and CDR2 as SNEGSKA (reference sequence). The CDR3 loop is CSASRVAGVPDTQYF. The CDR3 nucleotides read TGCAGTGCTAGTAGAGTAGCGGGAGTGCCAGATACGCAGTATTTT.

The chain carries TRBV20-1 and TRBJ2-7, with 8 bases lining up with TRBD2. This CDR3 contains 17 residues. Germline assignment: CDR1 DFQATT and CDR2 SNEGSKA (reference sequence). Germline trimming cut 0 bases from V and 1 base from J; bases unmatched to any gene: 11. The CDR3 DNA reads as TGCAGTGCTAGAGATAGCGCTCGGCTAGCGGGTTCCTACGAGCAGTACTTC. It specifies CSARDSARLAGSYEQYF.

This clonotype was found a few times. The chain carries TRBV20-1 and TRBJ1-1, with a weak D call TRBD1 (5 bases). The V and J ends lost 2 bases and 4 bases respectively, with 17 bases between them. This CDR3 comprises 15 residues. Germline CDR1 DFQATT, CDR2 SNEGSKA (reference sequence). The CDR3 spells CSARFRDLLSTEAFF. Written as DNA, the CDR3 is TGCAGTGCTAGATTCCGGGACCTCTTATCCACTGAAGCTTTCTTT.

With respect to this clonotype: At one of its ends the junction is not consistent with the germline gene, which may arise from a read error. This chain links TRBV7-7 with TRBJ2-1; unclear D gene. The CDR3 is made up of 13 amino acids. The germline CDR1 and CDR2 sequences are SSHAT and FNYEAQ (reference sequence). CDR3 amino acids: CASSFAVGDEQFF. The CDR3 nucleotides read TGTGCTAGCAGCTTTGCCGTGGGCGATGAGCAGTTCTTC.

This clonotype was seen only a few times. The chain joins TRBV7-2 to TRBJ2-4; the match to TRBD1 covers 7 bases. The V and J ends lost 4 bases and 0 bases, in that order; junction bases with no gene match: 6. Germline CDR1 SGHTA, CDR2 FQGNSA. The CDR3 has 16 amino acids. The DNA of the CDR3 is TGTGCCAGCAGCTCGACAGGGCTCGTAGCCAAAAACATTCAGTACTTC. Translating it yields CASSSTGLVAKNIQYF.

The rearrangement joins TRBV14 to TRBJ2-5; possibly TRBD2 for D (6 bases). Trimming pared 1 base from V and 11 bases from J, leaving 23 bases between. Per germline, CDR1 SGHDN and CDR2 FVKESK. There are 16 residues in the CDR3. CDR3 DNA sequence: TGTGCCAGCAGCCAAGGTTCACTTGTAGGATTTCGGGAGCAGTACTTC. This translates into CASSQGSLVGFREQYF.

CDR3 sequence reads: CASSQAGLAREQYF. In nucleotides, the CDR3 is TGCGCCAGCAGCCAAGCCGGACTAGCGCGGGAGCAGTACTTC. The genes are TRBV4-1 and TRBJ2-7, with 9 nucleotides matching TRBD2. The V gene end was trimmed by 1 base and the J gene end by 7 bases; junction bases not matched to a gene: 5. The CDR3 has 14 amino acids. CDR1 and CDR2 (germline): MGHRA, YSYEKL.

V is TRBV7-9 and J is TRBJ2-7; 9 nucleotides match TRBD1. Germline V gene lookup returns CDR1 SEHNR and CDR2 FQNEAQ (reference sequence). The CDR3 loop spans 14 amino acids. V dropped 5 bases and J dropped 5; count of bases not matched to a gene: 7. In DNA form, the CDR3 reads TGTGCCAGCAGCCCCGGGACAGGGAATAACGAGCAGTACTTC. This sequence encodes CASSPGTGNNEQYF.

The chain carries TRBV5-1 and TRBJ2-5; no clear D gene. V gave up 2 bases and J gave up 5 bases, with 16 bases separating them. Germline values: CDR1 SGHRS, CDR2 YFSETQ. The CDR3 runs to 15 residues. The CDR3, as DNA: TGCGCCAGCAGCTTTTCAGCACGGGCGTGGGAGACCCAGTACTTC. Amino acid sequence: CASSFSARAWETQYF.

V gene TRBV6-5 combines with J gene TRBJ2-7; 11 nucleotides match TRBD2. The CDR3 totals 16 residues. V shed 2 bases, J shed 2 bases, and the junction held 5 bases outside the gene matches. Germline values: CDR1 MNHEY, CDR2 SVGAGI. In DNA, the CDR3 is TGTGCCAGCAGTTACGTTCGACTAGCGGGGACCTACGAGCAGTACTTC. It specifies CASSYVRLAGTYEQYF.

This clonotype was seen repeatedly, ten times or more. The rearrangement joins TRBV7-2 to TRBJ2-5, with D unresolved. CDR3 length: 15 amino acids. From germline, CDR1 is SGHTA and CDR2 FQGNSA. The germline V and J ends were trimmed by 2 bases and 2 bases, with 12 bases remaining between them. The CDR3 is CASSLQTGWQETQYF. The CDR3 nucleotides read TGTGCCAGCAGCTTACAAACTGGGTGGCAAGAGACCCAGTACTTC.

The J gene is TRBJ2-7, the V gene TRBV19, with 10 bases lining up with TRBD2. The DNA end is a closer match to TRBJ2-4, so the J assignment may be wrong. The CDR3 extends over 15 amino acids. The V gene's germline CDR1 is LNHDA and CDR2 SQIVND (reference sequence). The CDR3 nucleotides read TGTGCCAGTAGTAGGGGACTAGCGATCCGAAGCATTCAGTACTTC. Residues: CASSRGLAIRSIQYF.

CDR3 bases: TGTGCCAGCAGTTACCATGGGACAGGGAATGGCTACACCTTC. It yields the protein CASSYHGTGNGYTF. This chain links TRBV6-5 with TRBJ1-2; 9 bases map to TRBD1. Per germline, CDR1 MNHEY and CDR2 SVGAGI. Trimming took 2 bases from V and 6 from J; bases not matched to a gene: 4. The CDR3 extends over 14 amino acids.

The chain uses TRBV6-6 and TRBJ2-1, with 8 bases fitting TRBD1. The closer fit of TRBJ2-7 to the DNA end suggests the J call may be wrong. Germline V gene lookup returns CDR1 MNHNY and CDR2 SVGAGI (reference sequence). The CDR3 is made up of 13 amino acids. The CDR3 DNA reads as TGTGCCAGCAGTTACACGGACAGGGACGAGCAGTACTTC. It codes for CASSYTDRDEQYF.

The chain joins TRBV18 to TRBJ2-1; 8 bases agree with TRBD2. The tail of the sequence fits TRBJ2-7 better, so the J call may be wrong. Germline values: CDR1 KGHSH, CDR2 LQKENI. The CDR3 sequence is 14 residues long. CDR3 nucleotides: TGTGCCAGCTCACCGGGGACTAGAGTCTATGAGCAGTACTTC. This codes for CASSPGTRVYEQYF.

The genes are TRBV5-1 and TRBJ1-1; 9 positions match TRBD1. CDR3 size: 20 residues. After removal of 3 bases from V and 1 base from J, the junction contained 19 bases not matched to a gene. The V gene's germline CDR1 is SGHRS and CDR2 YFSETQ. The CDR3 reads CASSSARPPGQGGTNTEAFF. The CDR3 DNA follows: TGCGCCAGCAGCTCAGCAAGACCTCCGGGACAGGGCGGGACGAACACTGAAGCTTTCTTT.

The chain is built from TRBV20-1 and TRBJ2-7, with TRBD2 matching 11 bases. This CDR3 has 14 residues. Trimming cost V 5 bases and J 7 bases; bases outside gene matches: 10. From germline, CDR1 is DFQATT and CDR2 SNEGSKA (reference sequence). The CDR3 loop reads CSAGRLGLAAEQYF. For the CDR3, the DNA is TGCAGTGCTGGACGGCTGGGACTAGCGGCTGAGCAGTACTTC.

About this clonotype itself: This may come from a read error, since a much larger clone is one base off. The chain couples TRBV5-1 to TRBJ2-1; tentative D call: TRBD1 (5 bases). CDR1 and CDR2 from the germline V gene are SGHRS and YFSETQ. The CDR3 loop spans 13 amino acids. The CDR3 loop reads CASSLGQYKEQFF. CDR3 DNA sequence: TGCGCCAGCAGCTTGGGACAGTACAAGGAGCAGTTCTTC. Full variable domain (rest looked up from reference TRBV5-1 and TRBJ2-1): KAGVTQTPRYLIKTRGQQVTLSCSPISGHRSVSWYQQTPGQGLQFLFEYFSETQRNKGNFPGRFSGRQFSNSRSEMNVSTLELGDSALYLCASSLGQYKEQFFGPGTRLTVL.

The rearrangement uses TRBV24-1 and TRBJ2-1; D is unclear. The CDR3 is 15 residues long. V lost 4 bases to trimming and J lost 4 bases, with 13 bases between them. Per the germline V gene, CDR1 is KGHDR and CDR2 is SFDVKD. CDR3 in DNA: TGTGCCACCAGTGACCCAGTATCCGTATACAATGAGCAGTTCTTC. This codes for CATSDPVSVYNEQFF.

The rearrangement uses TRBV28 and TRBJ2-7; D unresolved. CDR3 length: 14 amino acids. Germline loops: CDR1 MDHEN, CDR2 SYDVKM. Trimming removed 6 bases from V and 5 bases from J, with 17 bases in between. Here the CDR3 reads CASRPPGRSDEQYF. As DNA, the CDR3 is TGTGCCAGCAGGCCCCCTGGGCGAAGCGACGAGCAGTACTTC. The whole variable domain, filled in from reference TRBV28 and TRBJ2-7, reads DVKVTQSSRYLVKRTGEKVFLECVQDMDHENMFWYRQDPGLGLRLIYFSYDVKMKEKGDIPEGYSVSREKKERFSLILESASTNQTSMYLCASRPPGRSDEQYFGPGTRLTVT.

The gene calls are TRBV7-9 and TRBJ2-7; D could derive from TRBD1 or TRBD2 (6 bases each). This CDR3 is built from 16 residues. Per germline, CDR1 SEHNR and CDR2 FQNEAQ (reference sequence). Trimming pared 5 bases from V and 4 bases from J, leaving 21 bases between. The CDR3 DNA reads TGTGCCAGCAGCCAGACAGGAGGGCTGGGTAGGTACGAGCAGTACTTC. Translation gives CASSQTGGLGRYEQYF.

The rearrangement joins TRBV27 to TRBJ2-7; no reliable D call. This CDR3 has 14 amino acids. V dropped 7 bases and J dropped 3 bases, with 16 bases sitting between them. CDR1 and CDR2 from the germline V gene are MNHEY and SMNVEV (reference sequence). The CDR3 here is CASNVELVIYEQYF. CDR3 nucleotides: TGTGCCAGCAACGTCGAGCTAGTTATCTACGAGCAGTACTTC.